The following is a T cell receptor beta chain sequence with its context. This entry comes from a study of blood T cell repertoires in COVID-19. Study as a whole: Nucleic acid was either cDNA or gDNA, and it came from T cells, B-cell-depleted T cells, or PBMCs.

Study processing details: It was from reference gene primer amplification that nucleated cell counts were estimated. Clones were sequenced by immunoSEQ multiplex PCR, and TCRdb holds only the in-frame ones, with some missing. The V and J calls and clone size come from that table; D and trimming were worked out from the DNA. In the table there are hundreds of thousands of clones, roughly 88% of which are singletons. Seattle participants joined during active infection and were tracked over time. V dropped 3 bases and J dropped 7 bases, with 19 bases sitting between them. CDR1 is GTSNPN, CDR2 SVGIG, per germline (reference sequence). The CDR3 has 15 residues.

The TCR was taken from a woman of 80 years or more with COVID-19, enrolled during active disease. The V call is TRBV30, the J call TRBJ1-5, with D tentatively TRBD1 (6 bases). Sequencing was performed on peripheral blood. In DNA, the CDR3 is TGTGCCTGGAGAGCCTCCGACAGGAAGTTCCAGCCCCAGCATTTT. Protein sequence: CAWRASDRKFQPQHF.